This is a list of T cell receptor beta chains from one sample in a study of blood T cells in healthy people across ages. TCRdb redid the calling of the 5' RACE reads with MiXCR, one entry per CDR3 protein. This table has over 700,000 distinct CDR3 sequences, about 53% appearing once. Input material: blood. These receptors were obtained from an older man in good health. Both conserved end residues are part of each CDR3. D genes are given only for firm matches. The size entry is marked missing in some rows and otherwise reads once, few, many or a size class.

CDR3aa | CDR3nt | v_gene | d_gene | j_gene | abundance
CSAGGQRDFTYEQYF | TGCAGTGCGGGGGGACAGCGTGACTTTACCTACGAGCAGTACTTC | TRBV20-1 | NA | TRBJ2-7 | NA
CSAYTGEQSYEQYF | TGCAGTGCATACACAGGGGAACAATCCTACGAGCAGTACTTC | TRBV20-1 | TRBD1 | TRBJ2-7 | NA
CSATGGANYGYTF | TGCAGCGCGACAGGGGGCGCTAACTATGGCTACACCTTC | TRBV29-1 | TRBD1 | TRBJ1-2 | NA
CASGRGTSGFNEQFF | TGTGCCAGCGGTCGGGGGACTAGCGGGTTCAATGAGCAGTTCTTC | TRBV5-5 | TRBD2 | TRBJ2-1 | few
CASSPSLAGAYEQYF | TGTGCCAGCAGCCCCTCACTAGCGGGAGCCTACGAGCAGTACTTC | TRBV3-1 | TRBD2 | TRBJ2-7 | few
CASSPRGHKAFF | TGTGCCAGCAGCCCACGGGGCCACAAAGCTTTCTTT | TRBV7-3 | NA | TRBJ1-1 | NA
CASSLILGAVTYEQYF | TGCGCCAGCAGCTTGATTCTGGGGGCCGTAACCTACGAGCAGTACTTC | TRBV5-1 | NA | TRBJ2-7 | once
CAISESRTGESYEQYF | TGTGCCATCAGTGAGTCGAGGACAGGGGAATCCTACGAGCAGTACTTC | TRBV10-3 | TRBD1 | TRBJ2-7 | NA
CASSERDKRETQYF | TGTGCCAGCAGTGAGAGGGACAAGAGGGAGACCCAGTACTTC | TRBV25-1 | NA | TRBJ2-5 | many
CSVATRQGATNEQFF | TGCAGCGTTGCTACGCGACAGGGGGCAACCAATGAGCAGTTCTTC | TRBV29-1 | TRBD1 | TRBJ2-1 | many
CASRSVAGGRNEQFF | TGTGCCAGCAGATCGGTAGCGGGAGGAAGGAATGAGCAGTTCTTC | TRBV6-2/TRBV6-3 | TRBD2 | TRBJ2-1 | NA
CASSYRVTDTQYF | TGTGCCAGCAGCTACAGAGTCACAGATACGCAGTATTTT | TRBV7-3 | NA | TRBJ2-3 | few
CATSRTGGNYGYTF | TGTGCCACCAGCCGGACAGGGGGAAACTATGGCTACACCTTC | TRBV24-1 | TRBD1 | TRBJ1-2 | NA
CSVRPGSSYNEQFF | TGCAGCGTTAGGCCGGGGAGCTCCTACAATGAGCAGTTCTTC | TRBV29-1 | NA | TRBJ2-1 | NA
CASTPGTSGGIEQFF | TGTGCCAGCACCCCAGGGACTAGCGGGGGAATAGAGCAGTTCTTC | TRBV5-5 | TRBD2 | TRBJ2-1 | few
CASGPPGTGLETQYF | TGCGCCAGCGGTCCCCCAGGGACAGGGTTGGAGACCCAGTACTTC | TRBV5-1 | TRBD1 | TRBJ2-5 | NA
CASAAGTSNEQYF | TGTGCCAGCGCTGCTGGGACTAGCAACGAGCAGTACTTC | TRBV18 | TRBD2 | TRBJ2-7 | NA
CASSYFGTPLGGELFF | TGTGCCAGCAGTTACTTCGGAACCCCCCTCGGAGGGGAGCTGTTTTTT | TRBV6-2/TRBV6-3 | NA | TRBJ2-2 | NA
CASSKGNEQFF | TGTGCCAGCAGTAAAGGAAACGAGCAGTTCTTC | TRBV12-3/TRBV12-4 | NA | TRBJ2-1 | NA
CATSDAGFTDTQYF | TGTGCCACCAGTGATGCGGGATTCACAGATACGCAGTATTTT | TRBV24-1 | NA | TRBJ2-3 | NA
CASSLSLGIGQFF | TGTGCCAGCAGCTTATCTTTGGGTATAGGGCAGTTCTTC | TRBV11-2 | NA | TRBJ2-1 | NA
CSGADRNYGYTF | TGCAGCGGGGCGGACAGAAACTATGGCTACACCTTC | TRBV29-1 | NA | TRBJ1-2 | NA
CATSDSGTGGTEAFF | TGTGCCACCAGTGATTCCGGGACAGGGGGCACTGAAGCTTTCTTT | TRBV24-1 | TRBD1 | TRBJ1-1 | once
CASSLGQGSGELFF | TGCGCCAGCAGCTTGGGACAGGGGTCCGGGGAGCTGTTTTTT | TRBV7-2 | TRBD1 | TRBJ2-2 | few
CAISFTSENTGELFF | TGTGCCATCAGTTTCACTAGCGAGAACACCGGGGAGCTGTTTTTT | TRBV10-3 | TRBD2 | TRBJ2-2 | once
CASSSPGIESYNEQFF | TGTGCCAGCAGCTCGCCAGGGATTGAGTCCTACAATGAGCAGTTCTTC | TRBV7-9 | NA | TRBJ2-1 | NA
CASRTDRGVGEKLFF | TGTGCCAGCAGAACCGACAGGGGCGTTGGGGAAAAACTGTTTTTT | TRBV27 | TRBD1 | TRBJ1-4 | NA
CAAQALREQYF | TGTGCCGCGCAGGCGCTACGTGAGCAGTACTTC | TRBV28 | NA | TRBJ2-7 | NA
CASGTGTVPGSYNSPLHF | TGTGCTAGTGGTACCGGGACAGTGCCGGGCTCCTATAATTCACCCCTCCACTTT | TRBV12-5 | TRBD1 | TRBJ1-6 | NA
CASSSSDGIVYAYF | TGTGCCAGCAGCTCCTCCGACGGAATTGTATACGCGTATTTT | TRBV11-1 | NA | TRBJ2-3 | few
CASSQGSYQWDEQFF | TGTGCCAGCAGCCAGGGTTCCTACCAGTGGGATGAGCAGTTCTTC | TRBV14 | NA | TRBJ2-1 | NA
CASSLRVGQGASRGEQYF | TGTGCCAGCAGTTTAAGGGTGGGGCAGGGGGCATCCCGTGGGGAGCAGTACTTC | TRBV27 | TRBD1 | TRBJ2-7 | few
CASREFGQRLYF | TGTGCCAGCAGGGAGTTTGGACAGCGGCTGTACTTC | TRBV27 | NA | TRBJ2-7 | NA
CASTDGGGTHNEQFF | TGTGCCAGCACCGACGGGGGAGGGACCCACAATGAGCAGTTCTTC | TRBV9 | TRBD2 | TRBJ2-1 | NA
CASSQFREDNQYF | TGCGCCAGCAGCCAATTCCGGGAGGACAACCAGTACTTC | TRBV4-1 | TRBD2 | TRBJ2-7 | NA
CASRRQGYTEAFF | TGCGCCAGCAGGCGTCAGGGCTACACTGAAGCTTTCTTT | TRBV5-1 | NA | TRBJ1-1 | NA
CASTRSRASLAKNIQYF | TGCGCCAGCACCCGAAGCAGGGCGTCGCTAGCCAAAAACATTCAGTACTTC | TRBV5-1 | NA | TRBJ2-4 | NA
CASTVTTGGTCGYTF | TGTGCCAGCACGGTAACGACGGGGGGCACCTGTGGCTACACCTTC | TRBV3-1 | NA | TRBJ1-2 | NA
CSVWRQGAGRYAYF | TGCAGCGTCTGGAGGCAGGGGGCGGGCAGATACGCGTATTTT | TRBV29-1 | TRBD1 | TRBJ2-3 | NA
CAIDSGTRGNEQFF | TGTGCCATCGATTCCGGGACTAGGGGCAATGAGCAGTTCTTC | TRBV6-2/TRBV6-3 | TRBD2 | TRBJ2-1 | NA
CSARVSGRDYEQFF | TGCAGTGCTAGAGTTAGCGGGAGAGACTATGAGCAGTTCTTC | TRBV20-1 | TRBD2 | TRBJ2-1 | NA
CAWSPGQSNQPQHF | TGTGCCTGGAGCCCTGGACAGTCCAATCAGCCCCAGCATTTT | TRBV30 | NA | TRBJ1-5 | NA
CSARDGDTQYF | TGCAGTGCTCGAGACGGAGATACGCAGTATTTT | TRBV20-1 | NA | TRBJ2-3 | few
CASTLAEAWETQYF | TGTGCCAGCACACTAGCGGAGGCGTGGGAGACCCAGTACTTC | TRBV28 | TRBD2 | TRBJ2-5 | NA
CASSQTDGTTRSAQHF | TGTGCCAGCAGCCAAACCGATGGGACGACAAGGTCAGCCCAGCATTTT | TRBV4-2 | NA | TRBJ1-5 | NA